A selection of T cell receptor beta chains follows, all from one sample in a study of T cells in Graves' hyperthyroidism and ophthalmopathy. TCRdb re-analysed the multiplex PCR reads in MiXCR, keeping a single row per CDR3 protein. The sample gives 450,000 to 700,000 distinct CDR3 sequences, around 46% of which show up once; about 8% is in the top ten. Sequencing was done on a sample of peripheral blood or thyroid tissue (not recorded which). All receptors come from a woman aged 18 to 35 with Graves' hyperthyroidism. CDR3s leave out the opening cysteine and the closing phenylalanine or tryptophan.

v_gene	j_gene	CDR3aa
TRBV2	TRBJ2-2	ASSVRGTTGELF
TRBV29-1	TRBJ1-2	SAGQAYGYT
TRBV2	TRBJ2-3	ASSFLAGRIDTQY
TRBV30	TRBJ1-1	AWTKLGTEAF
TRBV9	TRBJ2-6	ASRSSLAGLSSGANVLT
TRBV28	TRBJ2-5	ASSLGQGIVETQY
TRBV14	TRBJ1-1	ASSPGVIAF
TRBV7-8	NA	ASSLEYNRGLRGEQF
TRBV30	TRBJ1-3	AWSGDRTRNTIY
TRBV12-3/TRBV12-4	TRBJ1-2	ASILGQGRQGNYGYT
TRBV27	TRBJ1-6	ASRTDRGNSPLH
TRBV30	TRBJ2-7	AWTGRGLGSEQY
TRBV20-1	TRBJ1-1	SATQGFTEAF
TRBV29-1	TRBJ2-2	SVEIGLAGNTGELF
TRBV19	TRBJ1-2	ASTGESGGGPFYGYT
TRBV7-9	TRBJ1-4	ASSELGTGGWEKLF
TRBV6-6	TRBJ1-5	ASSYPGTANQPQH
TRBV9	TRBJ2-2	ASSMGQGYTGELF
TRBV24-1	TRBJ2-6	ATSGTGVGSGANVLT
TRBV19	NA	ASRGSSGRAPEQF
TRBV10-3	TRBJ2-2	AISDPRTGNTGELF
TRBV6-2/TRBV6-3	TRBJ1-5	ASIMSGSGQPQH
TRBV20-1	TRBJ2-7	SARSGGYEQY
TRBV5-1	TRBJ1-1	ASSDDRGNTEAL
TRBV6-5	TRBJ1-5	ASSSRGYSNQPQH
TRBV20-1	TRBJ1-1	SATVPPGGTEAF
TRBV5-5	TRBJ1-1	ASSLDGLNTEAF
TRBV7-2	TRBJ1-5	ASSPVGGHNQPQH
TRBV2	TRBJ1-1	AGQVSFGNTEAF
TRBV15	TRBJ1-5	ATSNLGGEQPQH
TRBV7-3	TRBJ2-5	ASSGSIGSTQY
TRBV7-3	TRBJ2-7	ASSLGAGASYEQY
TRBV12-3/TRBV12-4	TRBJ1-3	ASTTMRGIENTIY
TRBV12-3/TRBV12-4	TRBJ1-5	ASRTRGAGDQPQH
TRBV7-9	TRBJ2-7	ASSQAGTSDYEQY
TRBV4-1	TRBJ1-1	ASSQVSGSGGTEAF
TRBV7-3	TRBJ1-2	ASSLAPGSENT
TRBV7-9	TRBJ2-7	ASSSRETQEQY
TRBV24-1	TRBJ1-2	ATSARKTGLHYGYT